These 17 T cell receptor beta chains came from one sample sequenced in a study of cytomegalovirus exposure and HLA in healthy donors. Primers: 60 Vbeta forward and 13 Jbeta reverse. Sequencing used immunoSEQ multiplex PCR; TCRdb keeps in-frame clones, though not all of them. In the table there are roughly 130,000 clones, 80% to 85% of which are singletons. The sample taken for sequencing was PBMCs. Receptors originate from a man aged 30 to 39 in good health and CMV-seronegative.

The CDR3 DNA reads as TGTGCCAGCAGTCAGGGCCTAGCGGGGGGGCTGGATACGCAGTATTTT. As protein: CASSQGLAGGLDTQYF. The chain carries TRBV7-9 and TRBJ2-3, with 12 positions matching TRBD2. With V trimmed by 6 bases and J by 6 bases, 10 bases remained unmatched. Germline assignment: CDR1 SEHNR and CDR2 FQNEAQ (reference sequence). The CDR3 is 16 amino acids.

This clone was counted a few times. The chain combines TRBV29-1 with TRBJ1-2, with a possible D match to TRBD1 (6 bases). The length of the CDR3 is 12 residues. Germline CDR1 reads SQVTM; CDR2 reads ANQGSEA. V lost 0 bases and J 7 bases, leaving 9 bases between the germline ends. The DNA for the CDR3 is TGCAGCGTTGAAGAAGGGGGGGGTGGCTACACCTTC. It codes for CSVEEGGGGYTF.

The chain joins TRBV5-1 to TRBJ2-2; D may be TRBD2 (6 bases). CDR3 size: 15 residues. In germline, CDR1 is SGHRS, CDR2 YFSETQ. V gave up 4 bases and J gave up 4 bases, with 14 bases separating them. The CDR3 sequence: CASSAAGPFTGELFF. CDR3 bases: TGCGCCAGCAGCGCTGCGGGGCCCTTCACCGGGGAGCTGTTTTTT.

A few counts support this clone. This chain's CDR3 is CASSLARTGGETQYF. The CDR3 nucleotides read TGTGCCAGCAGTTTAGCGAGGACAGGGGGAGAGACCCAGTACTTC. This chain connects TRBV27 to TRBJ2-5; 10 bases are shared with TRBD1. After removal of 2 bases from V and 4 bases from J, the junction contained 4 bases not matched to a gene. Germline V gives CDR1 MNHEY, CDR2 SMNVEV (reference sequence). The CDR3 totals 15 residues.

This chain joins TRBV6-5 and TRBJ2-7; D not resolved. This CDR3 is 14 amino acids long. Trimming removed 5 bases from V and 2 bases from J, with 13 bases in between. Germline V lookup: CDR1 MNHEY, CDR2 SVGAGI. The CDR3 here is CASSDIGEAYEQYF. For the CDR3, the DNA is TGTGCCAGCAGTGATATAGGAGAAGCCTACGAGCAGTACTTC.

Written as DNA, the CDR3 is TGCGCCAGCAGCTTGACGGGGGACGGCGGGGGCAATGAGCAGTTCTTC. It specifies CASSLTGDGGGNEQFF. The chain employs TRBV5-1 and TRBJ2-1; 7 bases match TRBD2. The CDR3 extends over 16 amino acids. The junction had 10 bases not matched to a gene; V was cut back by 1 base and J by 6 bases. Germline CDR1 SGHRS, CDR2 YFSETQ.

This clone was seen just once. V usage is TRBV7-5 and J usage is TRBJ1-4; the table names TRBD1, a call not compared with the DNA. TRBV7-5 is listed as a pseudogene. The CDR3 consists of 15 residues. Written as DNA, the CDR3 is TGTGTCAGAACATTCCGGGGGCAGGGGGGTGAAAAACTGTTTTTT. As protein: CVRTFRGQGGEKLFF.

The V call is TRBV6-1, the J call TRBJ2-3, with 13 bases that match TRBD2. CDR3 length: 14 residues. V gave up 6 bases and J gave up 3 bases; unmatched junction bases: 0. Per the germline V gene, CDR1 is MNHNS and CDR2 is SASEGT. CDR3 coding DNA: TGTGCCAGCAGACTAGCGGGGGGGACAGATACGCAGTATTTT. This codes for CASRLAGGTDTQYF.

V is TRBV9 and J is TRBJ2-7; tentatively, D is TRBD2 (5 bases). This CDR3 spans 15 amino acids. Looked up from germline, CDR1 is SGDLS and CDR2 is YYNGEE. The ends were cut back, 5 bases at V and 4 bases at J, with 19 bases in the middle. CDR3 sequence: CASSRQRSGTYEQYF. DNA of the CDR3: TGTGCCAGCAGTCGGCAGCGAAGCGGAACGTACGAGCAGTACTTC. The full variable domain, completed using reference TRBV9 and TRBJ2-7, is DSGVTQTPKHLITATGQRVTLRCSPRSGDLSVYWYQQSLDQGLQFLIQYYNGEERAKGNILERFSAQQFPDLHSELNLSSLELGDSALYFCASSRQRSGTYEQYFGPGTRLTVT.

This clone occurred once. The CDR3 DNA follows: TGTGCCAGCAGTTTATCAGCGGGGGGAGCAAAGACCCAGTACTTC. Protein product: CASSLSAGGAKTQYF. This chain uses TRBV2 with TRBJ2-5, with 9 bases identical to TRBD2. The CDR3 is made up of 15 amino acids. V lost 5 bases to trimming and J lost 6 bases; unmatched junction nucleotides: 10. The germline CDR1 and CDR2 sequences are SNHLY and FYNNEI. The full variable domain, its missing parts supplied by reference TRBV2 and TRBJ2-5, is EPEVTQTPSHQVTQMGQEVILRCVPISNHLYFYWYRQILGQKVEFLVSFYNNEISEKSEIFDDQFSVERPDGSNFTLKIRSTKLEDSAMYFCASSLSAGGAKTQYFGPGTRLLVL.

The chain is built from TRBV6-5 and TRBJ1-1; no reliable D call. V shed 0 bases and J shed 0 bases, with 11 bases lying between them. This CDR3 has 16 residues. Per the germline V gene, CDR1 is MNHEY and CDR2 is SVGAGI. CDR3 in amino acids: CASSYSTDGMNTEAFF. CDR3 bases: TGTGCCAGCAGTTACTCCACTGACGGGATGAACACTGAAGCTTTCTTT.

The CDR3, as DNA: TGTGCCAGCAGCTCCGACAGGGACAGAGCAGATACGCAGTATTTT. Its protein is CASSSDRDRADTQYF. This chain uses TRBV2 with TRBJ2-3, with TRBD1 matching 7 bases. The CDR3 is 15 residues long. Trimming cost V 6 bases and J 4 bases; bases outside gene matches: 10. CDR1 and CDR2 from the germline V gene are SNHLY and FYNNEI.

The CDR3 reads CASSDRAPYGYTF. Here the CDR3 DNA reads TGTGCCAGTAGTGACAGGGCCCCCTATGGCTACACCTTC. The chain couples TRBV19 to TRBJ1-2, with TRBD1 matching 7 bases. The germline V gene encodes CDR1 LNHDA and CDR2 SQIVND (reference sequence). Trimming at V came to 5 bases and at J to 4 bases, leaving 4 bases not matched to a gene. This CDR3 spans 13 amino acids.

J is TRBJ2-3 and V is TRBV6-4; possibly TRBD1 for D (5 bases). The CDR3 consists of 14 residues. The germline CDR1 and CDR2 sequences are MRHNA and SNTAGT. Trimming stripped 5 bases from V and 3 bases from J, with 12 bases between. CDR3: CASSPRGSTDTQYF. In DNA, the CDR3 is TGTGCCAGCAGTCCAAGGGGCTCGACAGATACGCAGTATTTT.

The chain uses TRBV21-1 and TRBJ1-3. TRBV21-1 is described as a pseudogene. This CDR3 is 13 amino acids long. The CDR3, as DNA: TGTGCCAGCAGCAAAGCCGTGGGAAACACCATATATTTT. Protein: CASSKAVGNTIYF.

The J gene is TRBJ1-2, the V gene TRBV5-1, with 7 bases aligning to TRBD1. Germline assignment: CDR1 SGHRS and CDR2 YFSETQ. Trimming took 2 bases from V and 0 from J; bases not matched to a gene: 4. The CDR3 spans 15 residues. The DNA for the CDR3 is TGCGCCAGCAGCTTTGGCGGGACAGCTAACTATGGCTACACCTTC. Translation gives CASSFGGTANYGYTF.

This chain connects TRBV6-6 to TRBJ1-2, with D perhaps TRBD1 (6 bases). V was cut by 6 bases and J by 5 bases, with 16 bases left in between. The CDR3 is 14 residues long. Germline lookup yields CDR1 MNHNY and CDR2 SVGAGI (reference sequence). CDR3 residues: CASRSRQALYGYTF. The CDR3 DNA sequence: TGTGCCAGCAGGAGCAGACAGGCTCTTTATGGCTACACCTTC.